A selection of T cell receptor beta chains follows, all from one sample in a study of blood T cell repertoires in COVID-19. Assay: immunoSEQ multiplex PCR; the TCRdb copy retains only in-frame clones and omits some. The sample carries 120,000 to 150,000 clones, about four fifths recorded once. Sequenced material: peripheral blood. These receptors were taken from a human donor with acute or convalescent COVID-19. The donor label of this sample is uncertain. Both conserved end residues are part of each CDR3. The order of the fields is V gene, D gene, J gene, clone size, CDR3 protein, CDR3 DNA. A D gene is named only where the DNA matches it firmly. Clone size is given for some rows only: seen once, a few or many times, or a class if the clone is expanded.

v_gene: TRBV10-3; d_gene: .; j_gene: TRBJ1-2; abundance: .; CDR3aa: CATTQRDYGYTF; CDR3nt: TGTGCCACGACCCAGCGGGACTATGGCTACACCTTC
v_gene: TRBV9; d_gene: TRBD1; j_gene: TRBJ2-2; abundance: .; CDR3aa: CASSDQPRGTGELFF; CDR3nt: TGTGCCAGCAGCGACCAGCCCAGGGGGACCGGGGAGCTGTTTTTT
v_gene: TRBV19; d_gene: TRBD1; j_gene: TRBJ1-4; abundance: .; CDR3aa: CASSLGTGGREKLFF; CDR3nt: TGTGCCAGTAGTCTGGGGACAGGGGGTCGTGAAAAACTGTTTTTT
v_gene: TRBV30; d_gene: TRBD1; j_gene: TRBJ1-5; abundance: .; CDR3aa: CAWSSTGGSNQPQHF; CDR3nt: TGTGCCTGGAGTTCCACAGGGGGTAGCAATCAGCCCCAGCATTTT
v_gene: TRBV6-6; d_gene: .; j_gene: TRBJ1-5; abundance: few; CDR3aa: CASSGGLTQHF; CDR3nt: TGTGCCAGCTCCGGCGGTTTAACCCAGCATTTT
v_gene: TRBV24-1; d_gene: .; j_gene: TRBJ2-5; abundance: .; CDR3aa: CATSDFNLRAGQETQYF; CDR3nt: TGTGCCACCAGTGATTTTAATTTGCGGGCAGGCCAAGAGACCCAGTACTTC
v_gene: TRBV27; d_gene: .; j_gene: TRBJ1-6; abundance: .; CDR3aa: CASSLKGDVNSPLHF; CDR3nt: TGTGCCAGCAGTTTAAAGGGAGATGTTAATTCACCCCTCCACTTT
v_gene: TRBV7-3; d_gene: .; j_gene: TRBJ1-6; abundance: .; CDR3aa: CASSSDGVQSPLHF; CDR3nt: TGTGCCAGCAGTTCTGACGGGGTTCAGTCACCCCTCCACTTT
v_gene: TRBV19; d_gene: TRBD2; j_gene: TRBJ2-4; abundance: .; CDR3aa: CASTLRPAGDIQYF; CDR3nt: TGTGCCAGTACCCTCAGGCCCGCGGGGGACATTCAGTACTTC
v_gene: TRBV6-5; d_gene: .; j_gene: TRBJ2-5; abundance: .; CDR3aa: CASTRGGGQETQYF; CDR3nt: TGTGCCAGCACTCGAGGTGGGGGGCAAGAGACCCAGTACTTC
v_gene: TRBV19; d_gene: .; j_gene: TRBJ1-6; abundance: .; CDR3aa: CASSPGEGNSPLHF; CDR3nt: TGTGCCAGTAGCCCCGGGGAGGGGAATTCACCCCTCCACTTT
v_gene: TRBV25-1; d_gene: .; j_gene: TRBJ1-1; abundance: once; CDR3aa: CASSDRGAAFF; CDR3nt: TGTGCCAGCAGTGATCGGGGGGCCGCTTTCTTT
v_gene: TRBV6-1; d_gene: .; j_gene: TRBJ1-5; abundance: .; CDR3aa: CASSESGQRGQPQHF; CDR3nt: TGTGCCAGCAGTGAATCTGGACAGCGGGGTCAGCCCCAGCATTTT
v_gene: TRBV19; d_gene: TRBD1; j_gene: TRBJ1-6; abundance: .; CDR3aa: CASSTRQGRWSPLHF; CDR3nt: TGTGCCAGTAGTACCCGACAGGGACGATGGTCACCCCTCCACTTT
v_gene: TRBV19; d_gene: .; j_gene: TRBJ2-2; abundance: .; CDR3aa: CASTLRAGTNTGELFF; CDR3nt: TGTGCCAGTACCCTCCGGGCAGGGACGAACACCGGGGAGCTGTTTTTT
v_gene: TRBV9; d_gene: .; j_gene: TRBJ1-2; abundance: .; CDR3aa: CASSVDSSNYGYTF; CDR3nt: TGTGCCAGCAGCGTAGACAGTTCTAACTATGGCTACACCTTC
v_gene: TRBV27; d_gene: .; j_gene: TRBJ1-5; abundance: .; CDR3aa: CASSLSAVWQLSNQPQHF; CDR3nt: TGTGCCAGCAGTTTATCGGCGGTCTGGCAACTTAGCAATCAGCCCCAGCATTTT
v_gene: TRBV29-1; d_gene: .; j_gene: TRBJ2-2; abundance: .; CDR3aa: CSVTATGKLFF; CDR3nt: TGCAGCGTGACGGCCACCGGGAAGCTGTTTTTT
v_gene: TRBV2; d_gene: TRBD1; j_gene: TRBJ1-2; abundance: once; CDR3aa: CASSYGQGFGYTF; CDR3nt: TGTGCCAGCAGCTACGGACAGGGGTTTGGCTACACCTTC
v_gene: TRBV6-1; d_gene: .; j_gene: TRBJ2-3; abundance: .; CDR3aa: CASSEAERVEDTQYF; CDR3nt: TGTGCCAGCAGTGAAGCGGAGCGGGTGGAAGATACGCAGTATTTT
v_gene: TRBV18; d_gene: TRBD1; j_gene: TRBJ2-2; abundance: .; CDR3aa: CASSGPGQGSTGELFF; CDR3nt: TGTGCCAGCTCAGGACCGGGACAGGGGTCCACCGGGGAGCTGTTTTTT
v_gene: TRBV5-6; d_gene: TRBD1; j_gene: TRBJ1-2; abundance: .; CDR3aa: CASSYRGEDGYTF; CDR3nt: TGTGCCAGCAGCTACAGGGGTGAGGATGGCTACACCTTC
v_gene: TRBV7-9; d_gene: .; j_gene: TRBJ2-1; abundance: .; CDR3aa: CASSSTTAQYNEQFF; CDR3nt: TGTGCCAGCAGCTCTACGACAGCCCAATACAATGAGCAGTTCTTC
v_gene: TRBV7-9; d_gene: .; j_gene: TRBJ1-1; abundance: few; CDR3aa: CASSFTKAFF; CDR3nt: TGTGCCAGCAGCTTCACAAAAGCTTTCTTT
v_gene: TRBV30; d_gene: TRBD1; j_gene: TRBJ2-7; abundance: .; CDR3aa: CACGKRQGYEQYF; CDR3nt: TGTGCCTGTGGGAAGCGACAGGGCTACGAGCAGTACTTC
v_gene: TRBV7-7; d_gene: .; j_gene: TRBJ2-2; abundance: .; CDR3aa: CASRRASHPGELFF; CDR3nt: TGTGCCAGCAGGAGGGCCAGCCACCCCGGGGAGCTGTTTTTT
v_gene: TRBV25-1; d_gene: .; j_gene: TRBJ2-3; abundance: .; CDR3aa: CASSDRSGTDTQYF; CDR3nt: TGTGCCAGCAGTGATCGGTCGGGCACAGATACGCAGTATTTT
v_gene: TRBV5-1; d_gene: .; j_gene: TRBJ1-3; abundance: .; CDR3aa: CASSLGGSGNTIYF; CDR3nt: TGCGCCAGCAGCTTGGGAGGCTCTGGAAACACCATATATTTT
v_gene: TRBV5-6; d_gene: TRBD1; j_gene: TRBJ1-2; abundance: once; CDR3aa: CASSSYRDRGVSGYTF; CDR3nt: TGTGCCAGCAGCTCCTACCGGGACAGGGGAGTAAGTGGCTACACCTTC
v_gene: TRBV6-6; d_gene: TRBD2; j_gene: TRBJ2-7; abundance: .; CDR3aa: CASSRLAGAYEQYF; CDR3nt: TGTGCCAGCAGTAGACTAGCGGGGGCCTACGAGCAGTACTTC
v_gene: TRBV27; d_gene: TRBD2; j_gene: TRBJ2-2; abundance: .; CDR3aa: CASSPMGGAGTGELFF; CDR3nt: TGTGCCAGCAGTCCCATGGGAGGGGCGGGCACCGGGGAGCTGTTTTTT
v_gene: TRBV10-3; d_gene: TRBD1; j_gene: TRBJ1-2; abundance: .; CDR3aa: CAISGQGANYGYTF; CDR3nt: TGTGCCATCAGTGGACAGGGGGCTAACTATGGCTACACCTTC
v_gene: TRBV2; d_gene: TRBD1; j_gene: TRBJ1-2; abundance: .; CDR3aa: CASPGQGFDGYTF; CDR3nt: TGTGCCAGCCCCGGACAGGGGTTTGATGGCTACACCTTC
v_gene: TRBV4-1; d_gene: .; j_gene: TRBJ2-7; abundance: .; CDR3aa: CASSQGIQGTYEQYF; CDR3nt: TGCGCCAGCAGCCAGGGAATCCAGGGGACCTACGAGCAGTACTTC
v_gene: TRBV24-1; d_gene: .; j_gene: TRBJ1-1; abundance: once; CDR3aa: CATSDLQGEAFF; CDR3nt: TGTGCCACCAGTGATTTACAGGGCGAAGCTTTCTTT
v_gene: TRBV30; d_gene: TRBD2; j_gene: TRBJ2-1; abundance: .; CDR3aa: CAWSSGSGANEQFF; CDR3nt: TGTGCCTGGAGTAGCGGTAGCGGGGCGAATGAGCAGTTCTTC
v_gene: TRBV5-4; d_gene: .; j_gene: TRBJ1-1; abundance: .; CDR3aa: CASSWAAGGGGAFF; CDR3nt: TGTGCCAGCAGCTGGGCGGCTGGGGGAGGTGGAGCTTTCTTT
v_gene: TRBV7-9; d_gene: TRBD1; j_gene: TRBJ2-1; abundance: .; CDR3aa: CASRPQTGVIPSYNEQFF; CDR3nt: TGTGCCAGCAGACCTCAAACAGGGGTCATCCCCTCCTACAATGAGCAGTTCTTC
v_gene: TRBV7-9; d_gene: TRBD1; j_gene: TRBJ2-7; abundance: .; CDR3aa: CASSNRGLNEQYF; CDR3nt: TGTGCCAGCAGCAACAGGGGTCTAAACGAGCAGTACTTC
v_gene: TRBV10-3; d_gene: .; j_gene: TRBJ2-3; abundance: .; CDR3aa: CAASRDTFTDTQYF; CDR3nt: TGTGCCGCCTCCCGGGACACCTTCACAGATACGCAGTATTTT
v_gene: TRBV15; d_gene: TRBD2; j_gene: TRBJ2-5; abundance: .; CDR3aa: CATSRVPGGETQYF; CDR3nt: TGTGCCACCAGCAGAGTCCCGGGGGGGGAGACCCAGTACTTC
v_gene: TRBV27; d_gene: TRBD2; j_gene: TRBJ2-1; abundance: .; CDR3aa: CASSFSTSGGPSEQFF; CDR3nt: TGTGCCAGCAGTTTCTCCACTAGCGGGGGCCCGTCCGAGCAGTTCTTC
v_gene: TRBV4-1; d_gene: TRBD1; j_gene: TRBJ1-1; abundance: once; CDR3aa: CASSHPGQGNIEAFF; CDR3nt: TGCGCCAGCAGCCACCCGGGACAGGGGAACATTGAAGCTTTCTTT
v_gene: TRBV5-6; d_gene: .; j_gene: TRBJ2-3; abundance: few; CDR3aa: CASSLAGVDTQYF; CDR3nt: TGTGCCAGCAGCTTGGCAGGGGTCGATACGCAGTATTTT
v_gene: TRBV3-1/TRBV3-2; d_gene: .; j_gene: TRBJ1-5; abundance: once; CDR3aa: CASSLGRGAGQPQHF; CDR3nt: TGTGCCAGCAGCCTCGGGCGGGGGGCAGGACAGCCCCAGCATTTT
v_gene: TRBV24-1; d_gene: .; j_gene: TRBJ1-4; abundance: once; CDR3aa: CATQDSTATNEKLFF; CDR3nt: TGTGCCACCCAGGACTCAACAGCAACTAATGAAAAACTGTTTTTT
v_gene: TRBV6-5; d_gene: .; j_gene: TRBJ1-6; abundance: .; CDR3aa: CASSSTGTRRDSPLHF; CDR3nt: TGTGCCAGCAGTTCCACTGGGACAAGAAGGGATTCACCCCTCCACTTT
v_gene: TRBV3-1/TRBV3-2; d_gene: .; j_gene: TRBJ1-2; abundance: .; CDR3aa: CASSQAPRTGGYTF; CDR3nt: TGTGCCAGCAGCCAAGCGCCTCGTACGGGTGGCTACACCTTC
v_gene: TRBV30; d_gene: TRBD1; j_gene: TRBJ2-5; abundance: few; CDR3aa: CAWSVGQGARETQYF; CDR3nt: TGTGCCTGGAGTGTAGGGCAGGGGGCGCGCGAGACCCAGTACTTC